One T cell receptor beta chain is described in this entry. As yet, its antigen is unknown. This record belongs to a study of cytomegalovirus exposure and HLA in healthy donors. Study details: Findings of an earlier analysis included roughly 120 million unique TCR beta sequences from some 200 million T cells.

Findings and caveats of the study: In an earlier analysis, most TCR beta V segments were productive about 87% or about 30% of the time. Based on reports, TCR beta sequences accurately predicted HLA-A and HLA-B alleles for most subjects. Altogether, 150 to 200 TCR beta chains were recorded as cytomegalovirus-associated.

Primers: 60 Vbeta forward and 13 Jbeta reverse. The data were produced by immunoSEQ multiplex PCR, yet TCRdb's version contains in-frame clones alone and is incomplete. The table lists over 100,000 clones, approximately 80% of them singletons. CDR3 length: 12 residues. Germline CDR1 is LNHDA and CDR2 is SQIVND (reference sequence). V dropped 1 base and J dropped 9 bases, with 7 bases sitting between them. The source of this sequence is a female donor in good health and CMV-seropositive. This chain connects TRBV19 to TRBJ1-5; D is uncertain. The specimen sequenced was PBMCs. The DNA for the CDR3 is TGTGCCAGTAGTATAGGTCAACTGCCCCAGCATTTT. Its translation: CASSIGQLPQHF.